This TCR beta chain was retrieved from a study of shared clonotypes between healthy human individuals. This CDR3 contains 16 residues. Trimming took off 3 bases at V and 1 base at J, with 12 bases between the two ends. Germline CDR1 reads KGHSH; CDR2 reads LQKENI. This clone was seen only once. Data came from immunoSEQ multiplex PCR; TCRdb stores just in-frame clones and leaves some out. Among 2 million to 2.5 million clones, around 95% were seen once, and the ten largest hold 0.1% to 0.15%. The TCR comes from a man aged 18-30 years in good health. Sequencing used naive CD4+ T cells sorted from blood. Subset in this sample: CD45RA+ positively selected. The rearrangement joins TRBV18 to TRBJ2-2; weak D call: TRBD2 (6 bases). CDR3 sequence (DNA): TGTGCCAGCTCACCCGCGGGAAGCGGGAACACCGGGGAGCTGTTTTTT. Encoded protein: CASSPAGSGNTGELFF.